This is a list of T cell receptor beta chains from one sample in a study of blood T cells in healthy people across ages. TCRdb processed the 5' RACE reads anew with MiXCR; each CDR3 protein has one entry. Among 1.5 million to 2 million distinct CDR3 sequences listed, approximately 50% were seen once. The sample consisted of blood. These receptors all stem from a woman aged 40 to 55 in good health. CDR3s include the opening cysteine and the closing phenylalanine or tryptophan. The order of the fields is CDR3 protein, CDR3 DNA, D gene, V gene, J gene, clone size. The D gene is left open where the match is weak. Part of the rows lack a size; the others show once, few, many or a class for expanded clones.

CDR3: CASSLLPGEPQHF
DNA: TGTGCCAGCAGTTTACTTCCCGGGGAGCCCCAGCATTTT
D: -
V: TRBV27
J: TRBJ1-5
size: -

CDR3: CASRQGTLSNIQYF
DNA: TGTGCCAGCAGACAGGGGACCCTGTCGAACATTCAGTACTTC
D: TRBD1
V: TRBV6-2/TRBV6-3
J: TRBJ2-4
size: -

CDR3: CAIERPGANVLTF
DNA: TGTGCCATCGAACGTCCTGGGGCCAACGTCCTGACTTTC
D: -
V: TRBV24-1
J: TRBJ2-6
size: few

CDR3: CASSWDTSTEAFF
DNA: TGTGCCAGCAGCTGGGACACCTCCACTGAAGCTTTCTTT
D: -
V: TRBV7-9
J: TRBJ1-1
size: -

CDR3: CASSIWDFRGAGELFF
DNA: -
D: -
V: TRBV12-3/TRBV12-4
J: TRBJ2-2
size: -

CDR3: CSASGTSEWQVADTQYF
DNA: TGCAGTGCTAGCGGGACTAGCGAATGGCAAGTGGCAGATACGCAGTATTTT
D: TRBD2
V: TRBV20-1
J: TRBJ2-3
size: once

CDR3: CASSFGPDPYNEQFF
DNA: TGTGCCAGCAGCTTCGGACCTGATCCGTACAATGAGCAGTTCTTC
D: -
V: TRBV11-3
J: TRBJ2-1
size: -

CDR3: CASSLEAGRSNQPQHF
DNA: TGTGCCAGCAGCTTGGAGGCAGGGCGTAGCAATCAGCCCCAGCATTTT
D: -
V: TRBV5-5
J: TRBJ1-5
size: -

CDR3: CASSQVIHAPETQYF
DNA: TGTGCCAGCAGCCAAGTTATACACGCGCCGGAGACCCAGTACTTC
D: -
V: TRBV4-2
J: TRBJ2-5
size: -

CDR3: CASSLGGTGLSDEQYF
DNA: TGTGCCAGCAGCTTAGGCGGGACAGGGCTGTCCGACGAGCAGTACTTC
D: TRBD1
V: TRBV7-9
J: TRBJ2-7
size: -

CDR3: CASSQVLSTLYF
DNA: TGTGCCAGCAGCCAAGTTCTTTCGACCTTGTACTTC
D: -
V: TRBV3-1
J: TRBJ2-7
size: -

CDR3: CASTYFPGRVSEKLFF
DNA: TGTGCCAGCACTTACTTCCCGGGGAGGGTTAGTGAAAAACTGTTTTTT
D: -
V: TRBV6-5
J: TRBJ1-4
size: -

CDR3: CASSPGSSGYTF
DNA: TGTGCCAGCAGTCCAGGGAGCTCTGGCTACACCTTC
D: -
V: TRBV6-1
J: TRBJ1-2
size: -

CDR3: CSARAAGGADTQYF
DNA: TGCAGTGCTAGAGCAGCGGGGGGAGCAGATACGCAGTATTTT
D: TRBD2
V: TRBV20-1
J: TRBJ2-3
size: -

CDR3: CASGQEEETQYF
DNA: TGTGCCAGTGGACAGGAGGAAGAGACCCAGTACTTC
D: TRBD1
V: TRBV2
J: TRBJ2-5
size: -

CDR3: CASSQDGNRYNEQFF
DNA: TGCGCCAGCAGCCAAGATGGGAACCGATACAATGAGCAGTTCTTC
D: -
V: TRBV4-3
J: TRBJ2-1
size: many

CDR3: CASSYGDYNSPLHF
DNA: TGTGCCAGCAGTTATGGGGACTATAATTCACCCCTCCACTTT
D: -
V: TRBV6-2/TRBV6-3
J: TRBJ1-6
size: -

CDR3: CASSYEGWQPQHF
DNA: TGTGCCAGCAGTTACGAAGGTTGGCAGCCCCAGCATTTT
D: -
V: TRBV6-2/TRBV6-3
J: TRBJ1-5
size: -

CDR3: CSANSGQAVNYGYTF
DNA: TGCAGTGCTAACTCGGGACAGGCGGTTAACTATGGCTACACCTTC
D: TRBD1
V: TRBV20-1
J: TRBJ1-2
size: -

CDR3: CASSSNLFSGTDTQYF
DNA: TGTGCCAGCAGTTCTAACCTCTTTTCGGGCACAGATACGCAGTATTTT
D: -
V: TRBV6-6
J: TRBJ2-3
size: -

CDR3: CASGGLPLGYNEQFF
DNA: TGTGCCAGCGGGGGACTACCTCTAGGGTACAATGAGCAGTTCTTC
D: TRBD2
V: TRBV6-1
J: TRBJ2-1
size: -

CDR3: CSANRGQGPNYGYTF
DNA: TGCAGTGCAAACCGCGGACAGGGCCCTAACTATGGCTACACCTTC
D: TRBD1
V: TRBV20-1
J: TRBJ1-2
size: -

CDR3: CASSPGGTGSNEQFF
DNA: TGTGCCAGCAGTCCAGGAGGGACAGGGTCTAATGAGCAGTTCTTC
D: TRBD1
V: TRBV6-5
J: TRBJ2-1
size: -

CDR3: CASSPPPDTEAFF
DNA: TGTGCCAGCAGTCCTCCCCCCGACACTGAAGCTTTCTTT
D: -
V: TRBV28
J: TRBJ1-1
size: -

CDR3: CASSKDLYNEQFF
DNA: TGTGCCAGCTCGAAGGACTTGTACAATGAGCAGTTCTTC
D: -
V: TRBV6-6
J: TRBJ2-1
size: -

CDR3: CASSYSGYTEAFF
DNA: TGTGCCAGCAGTTACTCGGGGTACACTGAAGCTTTCTTT
D: -
V: TRBV6-2/TRBV6-3
J: TRBJ1-1
size: -

CDR3: CASSRGGSGYEQYF
DNA: TGTGCCAGCAGCCGTGGGGGATCTGGCTACGAGCAGTACTTC
D: -
V: TRBV14
J: TRBJ2-7
size: few

CDR3: CASRLGELFF
DNA: TGTGCCAGCAGACTCGGGGAGCTGTTTTTT
D: -
V: TRBV2
J: TRBJ2-2
size: -

CDR3: CASSPSRVTNEKLFF
DNA: TGTGCCAGCAGTCCCTCGAGAGTGACTAATGAAAAACTGTTTTTT
D: -
V: TRBV12-3/TRBV12-4
J: TRBJ1-4
size: -

CDR3: CASKRDTGYGYTF
DNA: TGTGCCAGCAAACGGGACACCGGATATGGCTACACCTTC
D: -
V: TRBV12-3/TRBV12-4
J: TRBJ1-2
size: -

CDR3: CASSLQRYYEQYF
DNA: TGTGCCAGCAGCTTACAGCGGTACTACGAGCAGTACTTC
D: -
V: TRBV7-2
J: TRBJ2-7
size: -

CDR3: CASSSPSGVGYTF
DNA: TGTGCCAGCAGTTCACCAAGCGGGGTAGGCTACACCTTC
D: -
V: TRBV12-3/TRBV12-4
J: TRBJ1-2
size: -

CDR3: CASRPEPARNTEAFF
DNA: TGTGCCAGCAGGCCCGAGCCAGCCAGGAACACTGAAGCTTTCTTT
D: -
V: TRBV7-9
J: TRBJ1-1
size: -

CDR3: CASGPGGGQPQHF
DNA: TGTGCCAGCGGACCCGGGGGTGGTCAGCCCCAGCATTTT
D: -
V: TRBV6-2/TRBV6-3
J: TRBJ1-5
size: -

CDR3: CSASPRGAEAFF
DNA: TGCAGTGCTAGTCCCAGGGGCGCTGAAGCTTTCTTT
D: -
V: TRBV20-1
J: TRBJ1-1
size: -

CDR3: CASSYARPGQGFHQFF
DNA: TGTGCCAGCAGCTACGCCCGCCCGGGACAGGGGTTCCATCAGTTCTTC
D: TRBD1
V: TRBV5-6
J: TRBJ2-1
size: -

CDR3: CASGGGQPQHF
DNA: TGTGCCAGCGGAGGAGGCCAGCCCCAGCATTTT
D: -
V: TRBV6-2/TRBV6-3
J: TRBJ1-5
size: -

CDR3: CASRPSGAQGNYGYTF
DNA: TGTGCCAGCAGGCCGTCGGGGGCCCAGGGGAACTATGGCTACACCTTC
D: -
V: TRBV6-2/TRBV6-3
J: TRBJ1-2
size: few

CDR3: CASSQDAGGRSYTQYF
DNA: TGTGCCAGCAGCCAGGACGCGGGGGGGCGGAGTTATACGCAGTATTTT
D: TRBD2
V: TRBV7-9
J: TRBJ2-3
size: -

CDR3: CASSSRAGPLHF
DNA: TGTGCCAGCAGCTCCCGAGCTGGGCCCCTCCACTTT
D: -
V: TRBV7-2
J: TRBJ1-6
size: -

CDR3: CASSGGQEAYNEQFF
DNA: TGTGCCAGCAGCGGAGGGCAGGAGGCCTACAATGAGCAGTTCTTC
D: -
V: TRBV11-1
J: TRBJ2-1
size: few

CDR3: CSAPAVQIANYGYTF
DNA: TGCAGTGCCCCGGCGGTACAGATAGCTAACTATGGCTACACCTTC
D: -
V: TRBV20-1
J: TRBJ1-2
size: once

CDR3: CSAPARGPHNEQFF
DNA: TGCAGTGCTCCTGCGAGGGGCCCCCACAATGAGCAGTTCTTC
D: -
V: TRBV20-1
J: TRBJ2-1
size: -

CDR3: CSVVKDSAYEQYF
DNA: TGCAGCGTTGTTAAGGACAGTGCCTACGAGCAGTACTTC
D: -
V: TRBV29-1
J: TRBJ2-7
size: many

CDR3: CASSLPTGVGTDTQYF
DNA: TGTGCCAGCAGTTTGCCGACAGGGGTTGGCACAGATACGCAGTATTTT
D: TRBD1
V: TRBV6-9
J: TRBJ2-3
size: -

CDR3: CASSLGVSGGYNEQYF
DNA: TGTGCCAGCAGCTTAGGCGTTTCAGGGGGGTACAATGAGCAGTACTTC
D: -
V: TRBV11-2
J: TRBJ2-7
size: -

CDR3: CASSPFVRTEPEETQYF
DNA: TGTGCCAGCTCACCATTCGTCCGGACAGAACCCGAAGAGACCCAGTACTTC
D: -
V: TRBV18
J: TRBJ2-5
size: -

CDR3: CASSQDPGLSDTQYF
DNA: TGTGCCAGCAGCCAAGATCCCGGACTTAGCGATACGCAGTATTTT
D: -
V: TRBV3-1
J: TRBJ2-3
size: -

CDR3: CASSELEDTQYF
DNA: TGCGCCAGCAGTGAGTTAGAAGATACGCAGTATTTT
D: -
V: TRBV10-2
J: TRBJ2-3
size: few

CDR3: CASSPNEQYF
DNA: TGTGCCAGCAGCCCCAACGAGCAGTACTTC
D: -
V: TRBV7-9
J: TRBJ2-7
size: -

CDR3: CSARLLGVQLSTQYF
DNA: TGCAGTGCTAGACTACTAGGCGTCCAGTTATCGACCCAGTACTTC
D: -
V: TRBV20-1
J: TRBJ2-5
size: -

CDR3: CASSYNRVYNSPLHF
DNA: TGTGCCAGCAGCTATAACAGGGTCTATAATTCACCCCTCCACTTT
D: -
V: TRBV5-5
J: TRBJ1-6
size: -